The T cell receptor beta chain described here comes from a study of tumor and adjacent non-tumor tissue in lung cancer. The library came from three nested PCR rounds adapted from ARM-PCR protocols. MiXCR, run by TCRdb on the multiplex PCR reads, gives a single entry per CDR3 protein. Among some 90,000 distinct CDR3 sequences listed, around three fifths were seen once. The template was RNA from unsorted bulk tissue. As to this clonotype: The junction differs from germline at one of its ends, possibly a read error.

This clonotype originated in a man between 65 and 80 years old with non-small cell lung cancer. The sequenced sample was lung tumor tissue.

CDR3 bases: TGTGCCAGCAATTTGGGTGGAGGGGGCCTACTCGCGAACACCTGGGAGCTGTTCTTT. Protein sequence: CASNLGGGGLLANTWELFF. The chain joins TRBV28 to TRBJ2-2; D might be TRBD1 (7 bases). Germline assignment: CDR1 MDHEN and CDR2 SYDVKM. The CDR3 is made up of 19 amino acids.